Included here is one T cell receptor beta chain sequence, with context. Its target is unknown. CDR1 is SEHNR and CDR2 is FQNEAQ in the germline V gene (reference sequence). The CDR3 spans 13 residues. V was trimmed by 3 bases and J by 7 bases, leaving 12 bases between them. The data belong to a study of radiotherapy plus CTLA-4 blockade in lung cancer. Findings and limits, study-wide: Among blood TCR repertoires after radiotherapy plus ipilimumab, tumor-derived clones expanded. Early blood T cell clone dynamics, with interferon-beta, were reported to best predict response.

Produced via immunoSEQ multiplex PCR; TCRdb's table is partial and in-frame only. This repertoire shows about 57,000 clones, under 80% found once; its top ten account for roughly 17%. Material: peripheral blood, obtained from a patient treated with radiotherapy plus ipilimumab. The TCR was taken from a human donor with non-small cell lung cancer who had a complete response to radiotherapy plus ipilimumab. This chain uses TRBV7-9 with TRBJ2-5, with D possibly TRBD2 on 5 matching bases. The CDR3 DNA reads TGTGCCAGCAGCTTTGGAACCCGGGGGACCCAGTACTTC. It encodes CASSFGTRGTQYF.